This T cell receptor beta chain is drawn from a study of blood T cell repertoires in COVID-19. Whole-study context: The study drew acute and convalescent COVID-19 samples from the United States, Italy and Spain. From T cells, B-cell-depleted T cells, or PBMCs came the material, which was cDNA or gDNA.

During active infection, Seattle patients enrolled and were then monitored through disease. V was pared by 4 bases and J by 2 bases, with 16 bases between. CDR1 is SGHRS, CDR2 YFSETQ, per germline. The CDR3 totals 15 residues. This clone was counted once. In the source study's methods: Counts of nucleated cells, estimated from reference gene primer amplification, were obtained. TCRdb's table, derived via immunoSEQ multiplex PCR, lists solely in-frame clones and lacks some. V and J calls plus clone size are reproduced from that table; the DNA served to infer D and trimming. This repertoire shows hundreds of thousands of clones, roughly 89% found once; its top ten account for approximately 0.98%.

This TCR derives from a woman between 35 and 50 years old with COVID-19, enrolled during active disease. This chain uses TRBV5-1 with TRBJ2-7; D not certain. The sequenced sample was peripheral blood. The CDR3 bases are TGCGCCAGCAGCGATATGACCCGGAGAACCTACGAGCAGTACTTC. Encoded protein: CASSDMTRRTYEQYF.